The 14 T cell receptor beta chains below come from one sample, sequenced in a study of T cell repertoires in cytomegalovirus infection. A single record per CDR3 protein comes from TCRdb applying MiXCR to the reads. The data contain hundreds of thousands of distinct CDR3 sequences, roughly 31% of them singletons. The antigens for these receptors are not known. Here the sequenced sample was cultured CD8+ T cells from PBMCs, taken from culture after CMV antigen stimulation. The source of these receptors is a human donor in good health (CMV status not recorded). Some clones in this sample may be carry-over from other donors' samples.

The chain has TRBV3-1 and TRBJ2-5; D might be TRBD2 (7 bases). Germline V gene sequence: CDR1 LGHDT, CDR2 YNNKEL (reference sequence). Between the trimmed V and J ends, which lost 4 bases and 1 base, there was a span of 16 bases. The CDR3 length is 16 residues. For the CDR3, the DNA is TGTGCCAGCAGCCCGGAGAGAGGGGGGGCCCAAGAGACCCAGTACTTC. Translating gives CASSPERGGAQETQYF.

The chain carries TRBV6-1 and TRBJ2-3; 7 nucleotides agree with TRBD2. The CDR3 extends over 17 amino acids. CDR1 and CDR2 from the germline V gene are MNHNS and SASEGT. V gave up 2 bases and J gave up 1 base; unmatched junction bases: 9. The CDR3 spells CASSEPGGLSGTDTQYF. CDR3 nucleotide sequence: TGTGCCAGCAGTGAACCCGGGGGACTATCGGGCACAGATACGCAGTATTTT.

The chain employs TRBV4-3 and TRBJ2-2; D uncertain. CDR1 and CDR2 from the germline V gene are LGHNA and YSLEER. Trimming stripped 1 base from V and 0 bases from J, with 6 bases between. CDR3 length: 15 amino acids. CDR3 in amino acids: CASSQGAANTGELFF. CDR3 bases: TGCGCCAGCAGCCAAGGGGCCGCGAACACCGGGGAGCTGTTTTTT.

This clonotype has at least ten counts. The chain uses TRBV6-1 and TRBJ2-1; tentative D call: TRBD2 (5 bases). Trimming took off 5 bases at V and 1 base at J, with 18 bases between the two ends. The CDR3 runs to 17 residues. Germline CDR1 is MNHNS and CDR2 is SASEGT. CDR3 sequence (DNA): TGTGCCAGCAGTCCCACCGAACGGGGAAGGTCCTACAATGAGCAGTTCTTC. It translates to CASSPTERGRSYNEQFF.

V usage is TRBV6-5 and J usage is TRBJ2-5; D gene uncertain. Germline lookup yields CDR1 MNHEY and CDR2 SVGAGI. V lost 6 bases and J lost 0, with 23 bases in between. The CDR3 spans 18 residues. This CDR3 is CASSRLYIGPSHQETQYF. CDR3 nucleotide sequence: TGTGCCAGCAGCCGCTTGTATATAGGCCCTTCTCACCAAGAGACCCAGTACTTC.

CDR3: CASSDRAGSSYEQYV. The CDR3, as DNA: TGTGCCAGCAGCGACCGGGCGGGTAGCTCCTACGAGCAGTACGTC. V gene TRBV11-2 combines with J gene TRBJ2-7; maybe TRBD2 (5 bases). Germline values: CDR1 SGHAT, CDR2 FQNNGV. The CDR3 covers 15 residues. Trimming pared 5 bases from V and 0 bases from J, leaving 14 bases between.

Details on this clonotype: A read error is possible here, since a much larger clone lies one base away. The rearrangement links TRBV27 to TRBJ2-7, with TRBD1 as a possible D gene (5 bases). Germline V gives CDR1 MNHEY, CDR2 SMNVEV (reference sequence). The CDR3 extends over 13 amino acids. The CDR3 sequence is CANSPGISYEQYV. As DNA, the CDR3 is TGTGCCAACAGTCCAGGGATTTCCTACGAGCAGTACGTC.

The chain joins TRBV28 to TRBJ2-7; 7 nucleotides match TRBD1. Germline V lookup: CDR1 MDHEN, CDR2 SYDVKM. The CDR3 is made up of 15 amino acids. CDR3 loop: CVSTSPGTAPYEQYV. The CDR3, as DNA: TGTGTCAGCACCTCTCCTGGGACAGCTCCCTACGAGCAGTACGTC.

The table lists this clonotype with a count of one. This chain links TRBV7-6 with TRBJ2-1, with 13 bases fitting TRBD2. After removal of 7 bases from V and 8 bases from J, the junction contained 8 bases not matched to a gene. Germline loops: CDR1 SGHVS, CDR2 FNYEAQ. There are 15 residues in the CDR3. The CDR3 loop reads CASNPGLAGYDEQFF. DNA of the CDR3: TGTGCCAGCAATCCGGGACTAGCGGGGTACGATGAGCAGTTCTTC.

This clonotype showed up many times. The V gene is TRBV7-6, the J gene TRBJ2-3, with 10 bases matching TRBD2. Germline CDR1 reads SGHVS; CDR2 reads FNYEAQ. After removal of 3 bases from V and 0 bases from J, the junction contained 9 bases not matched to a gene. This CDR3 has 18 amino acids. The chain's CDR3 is CASSFERGGPQSTDTQYF. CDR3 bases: TGTGCCAGCAGCTTTGAGCGGGGGGGCCCACAAAGCACAGATACGCAGTATTTT.

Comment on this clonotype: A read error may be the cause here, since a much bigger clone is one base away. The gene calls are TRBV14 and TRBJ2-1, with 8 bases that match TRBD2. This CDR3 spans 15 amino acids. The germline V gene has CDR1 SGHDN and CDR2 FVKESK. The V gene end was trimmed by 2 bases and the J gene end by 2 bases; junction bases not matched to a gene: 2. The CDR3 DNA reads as TGTGCCAGCAGCCAACGGGGGGGGCCCTACAATGAGCAGTTCTTC. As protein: CASSQRGGPYNEQFF.

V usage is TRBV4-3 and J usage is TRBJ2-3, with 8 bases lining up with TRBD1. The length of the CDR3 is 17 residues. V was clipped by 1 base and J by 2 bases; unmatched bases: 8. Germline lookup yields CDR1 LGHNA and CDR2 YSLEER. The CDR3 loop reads CASSQGVLDRVTDTQYF. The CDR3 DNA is TGCGCCAGCAGCCAAGGAGTTCTGGACAGGGTCACAGATACGCAGTATTTT.

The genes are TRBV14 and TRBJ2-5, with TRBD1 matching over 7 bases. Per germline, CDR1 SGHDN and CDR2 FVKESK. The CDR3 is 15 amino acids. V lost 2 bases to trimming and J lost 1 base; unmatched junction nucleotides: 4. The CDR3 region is CASSQISGGQETQYF. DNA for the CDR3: TGTGCCAGCAGCCAAATTTCAGGGGGCCAAGAGACCCAGTACTTC.

In nucleotides, the CDR3 is TGCGCCAGCAGCCAAGATATAACACTAGGCTATTACAATGAGCAGTTCTTC. Translated, it gives CASSQDITLGYYNEQFF. The V and J genes are TRBV4-3 and TRBJ2-1; D is possibly TRBD2 (5 bases). CDR1 LGHNA and CDR2 YSLEER come from the germline V gene. The CDR3 runs to 17 residues. V was shortened by 0 bases and J by 4 bases, with 16 bases between the two germline ends.